This T cell receptor beta chain is from a study of cytomegalovirus exposure and HLA in healthy donors. Study as a whole: Approximately 180 million T cells yielded 110 million or so unique TCR beta sequences in earlier analysis.

Use of 60 Vbeta and 13 Jbeta primers characterized the PCR. Measured with immunoSEQ multiplex PCR; TCRdb has only the in-frame clones, and not every one. The profile shows around 180,000 clones, approximately 85% of them singletons. Comments on this clone: Its specificity is unknown.

Study-wide findings and caveats: According to the study, roughly 160 TCR beta chains were cytomegalovirus-associated. Clonal expansion was found to be greater in HLA-associated TCR beta chains than in equally common others in a later analysis.

V lost 0 bases and J lost 5, with 13 bases in between. The CDR3 covers 14 residues. Germline V CDR1 and CDR2: GTSNPN, SVGIG (reference sequence). The V gene is TRBV30, the J gene TRBJ2-5; D not certain. Material for sequencing was PBMCs. This clonotype was sampled from a girl aged 10 to 17 in good health and CMV-seropositive. CDR3 loop: CAWSVRRFDETQYF. The DNA of the CDR3 is TGTGCCTGGAGTGTGCGCAGGTTTGATGAGACCCAGTACTTC.